These 18 T cell receptor beta chains originate from one sample sequenced in a study of T cells in Graves' hyperthyroidism and ophthalmopathy. It was RNA transcripts that yielded the amplified TCR beta CDR3 regions. The HTBI set primed first-round TCR CDR3 RT-PCR. TCRdb reprocessed the multiplex PCR reads with MiXCR, giving one entry per CDR3 protein. Altogether some 500,000 distinct CDR3 sequences are present, roughly an eighth being singletons, with the ten largest covering around a sixth. Sequenced input: blood. All receptors come from a woman aged 18-35 years with Graves' hyperthyroidism.

As regards this clonotype: Germline and junction disagree at one end, which may indicate a read error. The chain links TRBV2 to TRBJ2-2; 9 positions match TRBD1. CDR1 and CDR2 (germline): SNHLY, FYNNEI. The CDR3 spans 14 residues. CDR3 sequence: CASTGQGNTGELVF. In DNA form, the CDR3 reads TGTGCCAGCACCGGACAGGGGAACACCGGGGAGCTGGTTTTT.

This clonotype occurred many times. The chain joins TRBV3-1 to TRBJ2-7; perhaps TRBD2 as D (5 bases). In germline, CDR1 is LGHDT, CDR2 YNNKEL (reference sequence). V was trimmed by 4 bases and J by 1 base, leaving 14 bases between them. This CDR3 region has 15 residues. CDR3 nucleotide sequence: TGTGCCAGCAGCCCCAGCCCGAGGGAATCCTACGAGCAGTACGTC. As protein: CASSPSPRESYEQYV.

In its sample, this clonotype was seen many times. The CDR3 here is CASSEGLAGKGNEQFF. CDR3 nucleotide sequence: TGCGCCAGCAGTGAGGGACTAGCGGGAAAGGGCAATGAGCAGTTCTTC. The chain carries TRBV10-2 and TRBJ2-1, with 12 positions matching TRBD2. The germline CDR1 and CDR2 sequences are WSHSY and SAAADI. The CDR3 length is 16 residues. V was clipped by 2 bases and J by 6 bases; unmatched bases: 5.

This clonotype was recorded many times. CDR3 in amino acids: CASSTHTARNRGSGANVLTF. DNA of the CDR3: TGTGCCAGCAGCACGCACACTGCCAGAAACCGGGGCTCTGGGGCCAACGTCCTGACTTTC. The chain employs TRBV7-8 and TRBJ2-6, with D maybe TRBD2 (5 bases). The V gene's germline CDR1 is SGHVS and CDR2 FQNEAQ. Deletions cut 5 bases from V and 0 bases from J, with 23 bases between. This CDR3 comprises 20 residues.

The chain is built from TRBV7-8 and TRBJ1-5; D may be TRBD1 (6 bases). The germline CDR1 and CDR2 sequences are SGHVS and FQNEAQ. The CDR3 covers 16 residues. V lost 3 bases, J lost 0 bases, and 12 bases lay in between. DNA of the CDR3: TGTGCCAGCAGCTTTACAGGGACCTTTAGCAATCAGCCCCAGCATTTT. Its protein is CASSFTGTFSNQPQHF.

This clonotype was seen at least ten times. This chain uses TRBV27 with TRBJ2-7; D remains unclear. The CDR3 length is 12 residues. Germline V gene sequence: CDR1 MNHEY, CDR2 SMNVEV (reference sequence). V lost 3 bases and J 5 bases, leaving 8 bases between the germline ends. The CDR3 nucleotides read TGTGCCAGCAGTTTGTCGGGCGACGAGCAGTACTTC. It translates to CASSLSGDEQYF.

This clonotype was observed at least ten times. This rearrangement joins TRBV6-5 to TRBJ2-6; D might be TRBD1 (6 bases). The CDR3 is 17 residues long. The V and J ends lost 2 bases and 1 base respectively, with 12 bases between them. CDR1 and CDR2 from the germline V gene are MNHEY and SVGAGI. CDR3 loop: CASSYASGQSGANVLTF. The DNA for the CDR3 is TGTGCCAGCAGTTACGCATCCGGACAGTCTGGGGCCAACGTCCTGACTTTC.

The genes are TRBV29-1 and TRBJ1-1; no reliable D call. The CDR3 is made up of 13 amino acids. Trimming removed 0 bases at V and 3 bases at J, with 8 bases between. Germline CDR1 reads SQVTM; CDR2 reads ANQGSEA. CDR3 region: CSVEEAMDTEAFF. The CDR3, as DNA: TGCAGCGTTGAAGAGGCTATGGACACTGAAGCTTTCTTT.

This clonotype was counted at least ten times. This rearrangement joins TRBV27 to TRBJ1-2, with 9 bases aligning to TRBD1. Germline V lookup: CDR1 MNHEY, CDR2 SMNVEV (reference sequence). The V segment lost 3 bases and the J segment 5 bases; nucleotides outside the gene matches: 7. This CDR3 has 15 residues. The CDR3 protein is CASSLGQGVWYGYTF. The CDR3 nucleotides read TGTGCCAGCAGTTTGGGACAGGGAGTTTGGTATGGCTACACCTTC.

This clonotype was recorded many times. The chain employs TRBV5-1 and TRBJ1-5; D is undetermined. Germline CDR1 SGHRS, CDR2 YFSETQ. The CDR3 is made up of 13 amino acids. V shed 2 bases and J shed 0 bases, with 3 bases lying between them. CDR3 sequence reads: CASSFDSNQPQHF. Here the CDR3 DNA reads TGCGCCAGCAGCTTCGATAGCAATCAGCCCCAGCATTTT.

This clonotype appeared many times. The rearrangement links TRBV10-3 to TRBJ1-1, with D maybe TRBD1 (5 bases). Looked up from germline, CDR1 is ENHRY and CDR2 is SYGVKD. V shed 7 bases and J shed 1 base, with 13 bases lying between them. The CDR3 consists of 14 residues. The CDR3 spells CAITETQGNTEAFF. As DNA, the CDR3 is TGTGCCATCACTGAAACTCAGGGGAACACTGAAGCTTTCTTT.

Concerning this clonotype: This may be a read error: a much more frequent sequence differs by one nucleotide. The chain recombines TRBV3-1 with TRBJ2-7; D not certain. Looked up from germline, CDR1 is LGHDT and CDR2 is YNNKEL (reference sequence). This CDR3 comprises 14 residues. In DNA, the CDR3 is TGTGGCAGCAGCCAAAGTCTGTCGACCTACGAGCAGTACTTC. Protein product: CGSSQSLSTYEQYF.

The chain combines TRBV10-1 with TRBJ2-2; D is undetermined. The CDR3 runs 14 residues. Per the germline V gene, CDR1 is WNHNN and CDR2 is SYGVQD (reference sequence). Trimming stripped 7 bases from V and 4 bases from J, with 13 bases between. The CDR3 sequence is CASTEDFVTGELFF. The CDR3, as DNA: TGCGCCAGCACCGAGGATTTTGTCACCGGGGAGCTGTTTTTT.

Concerning this clonotype itself: It may be a read error: a sequence one base away is much more abundant. The V and J genes are TRBV30 and TRBJ1-1; D gene uncertain. The V gene's germline CDR1 is GTSNPN and CDR2 SVGIG (reference sequence). There are 12 residues in the CDR3. The CDR3 protein is CAWRRLNTEAYF. CDR3 nucleotide sequence: TGTGCCTGGAGGCGATTGAACACTGAAGCTTACTTT.

This clonotype has a count of ten or more. V usage is TRBV11-2 and J usage is TRBJ2-7; either TRBD1 or TRBD2 may supply D (5 bases each). Trimming left V 5 bases short and J 0 bases short, with 11 bases between. Per the germline V gene, CDR1 is SGHAT and CDR2 is FQNNGV. The CDR3 is 14 residues long. CDR3 nucleotide sequence: TGTGCCAGCAGCGGGACGGCAAGCTCCTACGAGCAGTACGTC. Protein product: CASSGTASSYEQYV.

This clonotype came up many times. The J gene is TRBJ2-1, the V gene TRBV6-1; 9 bases fit TRBD2. CDR1 is MNHNS, CDR2 SASEGT, per germline. Trimming at V came to 6 bases and at J to 5 bases, leaving 5 bases not matched to a gene. CDR3 length: 14 residues. The CDR3 protein is CASSWVAGDNEQFF. As DNA, the CDR3 is TGTGCCAGCAGCTGGGTAGCGGGGGACAATGAGCAGTTCTTC.

This clonotype was counted ten times or more. J is TRBJ1-1 and V is TRBV29-1; TRBD1 matches 11 bases. Trimming at V came to 7 bases and at J to 3 bases, leaving 4 bases not matched to a gene. Per germline, CDR1 SQVTM and CDR2 ANQGSEA. This CDR3 has 13 amino acids. CDR3 protein: CSGGQGADTEAFF. The CDR3 DNA follows: TGCAGCGGTGGACAGGGGGCGGACACTGAAGCTTTCTTT.

This clonotype was seen only a few times. The J gene is TRBJ2-1, the V gene TRBV27, with 15 bases fitting TRBD2. J was trimmed by 5 bases and V by 4 bases; bases with no gene match: 6. The CDR3 is 17 residues long. Germline V CDR1 and CDR2: MNHEY, SMNVEV (reference sequence). This CDR3 reads CASSSGLAGGLDNEQFF. The CDR3, as DNA: TGTGCCAGCAGTTCGGGACTAGCGGGAGGCCTCGACAATGAGCAGTTCTTC.